Reported below is one TCR beta chain. The sample belongs to a study of blood T cell repertoires in COVID-19. Study as a whole: Spain, Italy and the United States supplied samples that represented acute and convalescent COVID-19. The cDNA or gDNA used as material had been derived from T cells, B-cell-depleted T cells, or PBMCs.

Original analysis: Estimated nucleated cell counts came from reference gene primer amplification. Some clones are missing from TCRdb's copy, which holds only in-frame ones; the method was immunoSEQ multiplex PCR. The DNA gave D and trimming, while V, J and clone size come from that table. Here the sample spans 250,000 or so clones, approximately 92% being singletons. The V end was cut by 5 bases, the J end by 2 bases, with 19 bases between. The CDR3 covers 16 residues. The V gene's germline CDR1 is MNHEY and CDR2 SVGEGT. The sequence was collected from a woman aged 40 to 50 who had recovered from COVID-19. The genes are TRBV6-2 or TRBV6-3 and TRBJ2-7; D remains ambiguous. The source material was peripheral blood. For the CDR3, the DNA is TGTGCCAGCAGTGCCCCTCCCCCGCCGCCTACCTACGAGCAGTACTTC. Encoded protein: CASSAPPPPPTYEQYF.